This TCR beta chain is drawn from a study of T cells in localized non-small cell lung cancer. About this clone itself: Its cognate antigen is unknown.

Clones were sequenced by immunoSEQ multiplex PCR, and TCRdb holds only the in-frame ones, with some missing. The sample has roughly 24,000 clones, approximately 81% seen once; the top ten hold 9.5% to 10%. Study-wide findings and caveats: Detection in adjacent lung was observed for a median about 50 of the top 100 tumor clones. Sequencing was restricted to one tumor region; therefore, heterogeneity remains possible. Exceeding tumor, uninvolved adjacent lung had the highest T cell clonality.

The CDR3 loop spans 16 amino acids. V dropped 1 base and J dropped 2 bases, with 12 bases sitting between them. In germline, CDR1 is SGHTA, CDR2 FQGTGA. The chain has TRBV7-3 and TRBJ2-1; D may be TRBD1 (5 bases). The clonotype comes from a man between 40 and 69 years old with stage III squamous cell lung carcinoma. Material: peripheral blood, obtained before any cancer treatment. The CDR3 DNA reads TGTGCCAGCAGCTTAATGGCGGCAGGGCCCTACAATGAGCAGTTCTTC. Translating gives CASSLMAAGPYNEQFF.